The clone carrying this T cell receptor beta chain was recorded at least ten times. Its antigen remains unknown. The data are from a study of spatial heterogeneity in lung cancer. Every TCR cDNA molecule bore a unique molecular identifier. TCRdb redid the calling of the 5' RACE reads with MiXCR, one entry per CDR3 protein. The table includes 18,000 or so distinct CDR3 sequences, around 6.5% detected once. Study conclusions and caveats: The study found that expanded intratumoral alpha and beta TCR counts tracked tumor mutation counts. The recorded estimate of tumor T cell coverage is 6.5% to 7% for alpha chains and roughly 13% for beta chains.

As for time point: sample taken at primary tumor resection. In each case, whole RNA from tumor, nontumor lung or frozen PBMC was sequenced unsorted. Germline CDR1 reads MNHEY; CDR2 reads SVGAGI. This CDR3 region has 24 residues. Germline trimming cut 0 bases from V and 9 bases from J; bases unmatched to any gene: 30. The starting material was lung tumor tissue, obtained at surgery. This receptor was obtained from a female donor with early-stage non-small cell lung cancer. V is TRBV6-5 and J is TRBJ2-1; the match to TRBD2 covers 12 bases. The CDR3 DNA follows: TGTGCCAGCAGTTACTCCTTTGTTTTGGCGACTAGCGGGGGAAGGCCAGGGGGTCCCGTTGAGCAGTTCTTC. It yields the protein CASSYSFVLATSGGRPGGPVEQFF.